Each of the 21 T cell receptor beta chains below was sequenced from the same sample in a study of blood T cells in healthy people across ages. Sample-barcoded 5' priming and a J-beta primer mix drove a second PCR of about 6 to 12 cycles. MiXCR, run by TCRdb on the 5' RACE reads, gives a single entry per CDR3 protein. Of over 1,200,000 distinct CDR3 sequences listed, approximately 59% are singletons. The specimen was blood. All receptors derive from a man in his late teens or twenties in good health.

This clonotype came up once. The chain carries TRBV15 and TRBJ1-4, with D uncertain. Trimming stripped 2 bases from V and 6 bases from J, with 4 bases between. The CDR3 runs to 12 residues. CDR1 is LNHNV, CDR2 YYDKDF, per germline (reference sequence). DNA for the CDR3: TGTGCCACCAGCAGACCTTATGAAAAACTGTTTTTT. Translated, it gives CATSRPYEKLFF. The full variable domain, in which reference TRBV15 and TRBJ1-4 provide the parts outside the CDR3, is DAMVIQNPRYQVTQFGKPVTLSCSQTLNHNVMYWYQQKSSQAPKLLFHYYDKDFNNEADTPDNFQSRRPNTSFCFLDIRSPGLGDTAMYLCATSRPYEKLFFGSGTQLSVL.

The chain links TRBV11-2 to TRBJ1-4, with D maybe TRBD1 (6 bases). V was clipped by 6 bases and J by 8 bases, with 13 bases between them. Germline V lookup: CDR1 SGHAT, CDR2 FQNNGV. This CDR3 region has 13 residues. The CDR3 DNA reads TGTGCCAGCAGAGCCAACAGGGACGAAAAACTGTTTTTT. Protein sequence: CASRANRDEKLFF.

The V and J genes are TRBV6-1 and TRBJ2-5, with a tentative D call TRBD2 (6 bases). Trimming left V 7 bases short and J 7 bases short, with 13 bases between. The CDR3 length is 12 residues. Germline CDR1 reads MNHNS; CDR2 reads SASEGT. CDR3 DNA: TGTGCCAGCAAGGGATTGGGAGGGACCCAGTACTTC. As protein: CASKGLGGTQYF.

The J gene is TRBJ1-4, the V gene TRBV28, with D hard to call. The CDR3 is 13 amino acids. Germline CDR1 MDHEN, CDR2 SYDVKM. V was trimmed by 10 bases and J by 8 bases, leaving 17 bases between them. For the CDR3, the DNA is TGTGCCATCGGTCCTCCCTTGAGGGAAAAACTGTTTTTT. Protein product: CAIGPPLREKLFF.

The CDR3 spells CASRKLAGGNEQFF. In DNA form, the CDR3 reads TGTGCCAGCAGGAAACTAGCGGGAGGCAATGAGCAGTTCTTC. V gene TRBV4-2 combines with J gene TRBJ2-1, with 12 bases that match TRBD2. This CDR3 spans 14 amino acids. The germline V gene encodes CDR1 LGHNA and CDR2 YNFKEQ. V trimming: 6 bases; J trimming: 6 bases; junction bases outside the gene matches: 3.

This clonotype was seen only once. This sequence joins TRBV20-1 and TRBJ1-6; D is unclear. The CDR3 runs 11 residues. Trimming shortened V by 5 bases and J by 8 bases, and 7 bases separated the two germline ends. Germline CDR1 reads DFQATT; CDR2 reads SNEGSKA (reference sequence). CDR3 in DNA: TGCAGTGCTTTAGACTATTCACCCCTCCACTTT. Protein product: CSALDYSPLHF.

V usage is TRBV29-1 and J usage is TRBJ1-2, with 8 bases identical to TRBD1. Germline trimming cut 8 bases from V and 5 bases from J; bases unmatched to any gene: 10. The CDR3 runs 13 residues. Germline assignment: CDR1 SQVTM and CDR2 ANQGSEA. CDR3 in DNA: TGCAGCTATAAAGATAACAGGGGGTATGGCTACACCTTC. Its protein is CSYKDNRGYGYTF.

The chain employs TRBV7-9 and TRBJ1-2; D call uncertain. V lost 5 bases, J lost 4 bases, and 14 bases lay in between. Germline V CDR1 and CDR2: SEHNR, FQNEAQ (reference sequence). The CDR3 loop spans 14 amino acids. In nucleotides, the CDR3 is TGTGCCAGCAGCGCCCCGGGGTCTTGCTATGGCTACACCTTC. As protein: CASSAPGSCYGYTF. Looking up the rest from reference TRBV7-9 and TRBJ1-2 gives the full variable domain: DTGVSQNPRHKITKRGQNVTFRCDPISEHNRLYWYRQTLGQGPEFLTYFQNEAQLEKSRLLSDRFSAERPKGSFSTLEIQRTEQGDSAMYLCASSAPGSCYGYTFGSGTRLTVV.

This clonotype was detected only a few times. The chain employs TRBV18 and TRBJ1-1; D is possibly TRBD1 (6 bases). Germline values: CDR1 KGHSH, CDR2 LQKENI. Deletions cut 4 bases from V and 7 bases from J, with 16 bases between. The CDR3 sequence is 14 residues long. The CDR3 sequence is CASSLSQGRGEAFF. The CDR3 nucleotides are TGTGCCAGCTCACTCTCGCAGGGGCGGGGTGAAGCTTTCTTT.

For the CDR3, the DNA is TGTGCCAGCAGTCAAAGTACAGGGCTCTATGGCTACACCTTC. It yields the protein CASSQSTGLYGYTF. The chain recombines TRBV7-9 with TRBJ1-2; the D gene is possibly TRBD1 (6 bases). The germline CDR1 and CDR2 sequences are SEHNR and FQNEAQ (reference sequence). The CDR3 loop spans 14 amino acids. The V gene lost 6 bases and the J gene lost 4 bases, with 15 bases spanning the gap.

V gene TRBV18 combines with J gene TRBJ2-2, with D uncertain. This CDR3 has 13 amino acids. The germline V gene encodes CDR1 KGHSH and CDR2 LQKENI. Trimming shortened V by 1 base and J by 9 bases, and 9 bases separated the two germline ends. CDR3 protein: CASSPQGERELFF. As DNA, the CDR3 is TGTGCCAGCTCACCACAGGGCGAGAGGGAGCTGTTTTTT.

V and J are TRBV29-1 and TRBJ2-5, with D possibly TRBD1 on 6 matching bases. Germline values: CDR1 SQVTM, CDR2 ANQGSEA. The CDR3 sequence is 13 residues long. V lost 7 bases to trimming and J lost 5 bases, with 17 bases between them. This CDR3 is CSADRSPSETQYF. CDR3 bases: TGCAGCGCCGACAGGAGCCCTTCGGAGACCCAGTACTTC.

The chain employs TRBV7-2 and TRBJ2-7; 7 positions agree with TRBD2. CDR1 and CDR2 from the germline V gene are SGHTA and FQGNSA. The CDR3 runs to 14 residues. The trim removed 5 bases at V and 6 bases at J, leaving 10 bases unmatched. Here the CDR3 DNA reads TGTGCCAGCAGCCCCAGCGGGGCGCGGCTCGAGCAGTACTTC. Its protein product is CASSPSGARLEQYF. Full variable domain (rest looked up from reference TRBV7-2 and TRBJ2-7): GAGVSQSPSNKVTEKGKDVELRCDPISGHTALYWYRQSLGQGLEFLIYFQGNSAPDKSGLPSDRFSAERTGGSVSTLTIQRTQQEDSAVYLCASSPSGARLEQYFGPGTRLTVT.

This clonotype occurred a few times. The V and J genes are TRBV24-1 and TRBJ2-5, with 9 bases that match TRBD1. The CDR3 runs to 16 residues. Germline CDR1 reads KGHDR; CDR2 reads SFDVKD. V was clipped by 3 bases and J by 5 bases; unmatched bases: 9. The DNA for the CDR3 is TGTGCCACCAGTGATCCGGGACAGGGCGATTGGGAGACCCAGTACTTC. Translation: CATSDPGQGDWETQYF.

The chain recombines TRBV15 with TRBJ2-1; 8 bases map to TRBD2. The V segment lost 5 bases and the J segment 4 bases; nucleotides outside the gene matches: 10. This CDR3 comprises 16 residues. Germline V gene data show CDR1 as LNHNV and CDR2 as YYDKDF (reference sequence). The CDR3 loop reads CATSHRRGAGYNEQFF. DNA of the CDR3: TGTGCCACCAGCCACCGGCGGGGGGCCGGATACAATGAGCAGTTCTTC.

This chain links TRBV5-6 with TRBJ2-3; D is tentatively TRBD1 or TRBD2 (5 bases each). The CDR3 totals 14 residues. The ends were cut back, 5 bases at V and 8 bases at J, with 18 bases in the middle. Germline CDR1 SGHDT, CDR2 YYEEEE. CDR3 sequence: CASSTGLVQGTQYF. The CDR3 DNA is TGTGCCAGCAGTACCGGACTGGTCCAGGGTACGCAGTATTTT. Full variable domain (outside the CDR3, taken from reference TRBV5-6 and TRBJ2-3): DAGVTQSPTHLIKTRGQQVTLRCSPKSGHDTVSWYQQALGQGPQFIFQYYEEEERQRGNFPDRFSGHQFPNYSSELNVNALLLGDSALYLCASSTGLVQGTQYFGPGTRLTVL.

The DNA for the CDR3 is TGTGCCAGCAGTCCGGGTTCAACTAATGAAAAACTGTTTTTT. This translates into CASSPGSTNEKLFF. This sequence joins TRBV27 and TRBJ1-4; D is uncertain. Germline V gene lookup returns CDR1 MNHEY and CDR2 SMNVEV (reference sequence). The CDR3 covers 14 residues. Trimming shortened V by 5 bases and J by 0 bases, and 7 bases separated the two germline ends.

The chain has TRBV6-2 or TRBV6-3 and TRBJ1-6; D remains unclear. The CDR3 runs to 11 residues. CDR1 is MNHEY, CDR2 SVGEGT, per germline. V was clipped by 4 bases and J by 17 bases, with 12 bases between them. CDR3 protein: CASSSATEFHF. CDR3 bases: TGTGCCAGCAGTTCCGCGACGGAGTTCCACTTT.

V is TRBV6-5 and J is TRBJ2-4; 9 bases map to TRBD2. The ends lost 5 bases at V and 9 bases at J; junction bases unmatched: 14. Germline V gives CDR1 MNHEY, CDR2 SVGAGI. The CDR3 consists of 16 residues. CDR3: CASSTGTSPRGGIQYF. CDR3 DNA: TGTGCCAGCAGTACCGGGACTAGCCCTCGAGGTGGCATTCAGTACTTC.

This clonotype turned up a few times. The chain combines TRBV5-1 with TRBJ2-7; possibly TRBD2 for D (6 bases). V lost 2 bases and J 5 bases, leaving 17 bases between the germline ends. The germline gives CDR1 SGHRS, CDR2 YFSETQ. CDR3 size: 15 residues. The CDR3 reads CASSFTGSGVHEQYF. In nucleotides, the CDR3 is TGCGCCAGCAGCTTTACCGGGAGTGGAGTCCACGAGCAGTACTTC. Variable domain in full (rest from reference TRBV5-1 and TRBJ2-7): KAGVTQTPRYLIKTRGQQVTLSCSPISGHRSVSWYQQTPGQGLQFLFEYFSETQRNKGNFPGRFSGRQFSNSRSEMNVSTLELGDSALYLCASSFTGSGVHEQYFGPGTRLTVT.

V gene TRBV5-1 combines with J gene TRBJ2-7, with 12 bases identical to TRBD2. Unmatched junction bases numbered 5, after V lost 7 bases and J lost 3 bases. In germline, CDR1 is SGHRS, CDR2 YFSETQ. The CDR3 has 14 amino acids. In DNA, the CDR3 is TGCGCCAGCCAACTAGCGGGGGGCGTCTACGAGCAGTACTTC. Amino acids: CASQLAGGVYEQYF.